The 21 T cell receptor beta chains below all came from one sample that was sequenced in a study of T cells after yellow fever vaccination (dated by TCRdb to about 2019). The meaning of the sample's treatment or condition label: live attenuated yellow fever vaccine strain. The library was obtained by 5' RACE. Sequencing relied on an Illumina NovaSeq 6000. TCRdb reworked the public reads: Q25 trimming with fastp, MiXCR clone assembly, productive beta chains retained. Under each unique CDR3 protein, matching rows form one entry showing the most common genes and DNA. This sample gives about 200,000 distinct CDR3 sequences in total; less than 3.5% of them show up just once. 3.2% of the sample comes from the top ten. This material consisted of CD4+ T cells sorted from PBMCs, taken 10 days after the yellow fever booster vaccination. These receptors were taken from a man aged 18 to 29 who received the YFV17D yellow fever vaccine.

This chain links TRBV20-1 with TRBJ2-7; TRBD1 aligns across 8 bases. V was clipped by 3 bases and J by 2 bases; unmatched bases: 9. The CDR3 is 15 amino acids. The V gene's germline CDR1 is DFQATT and CDR2 SNEGSKA (reference sequence). The CDR3 sequence: CSARPPRTGTYEQYV. The CDR3 DNA is TGCAGTGCTAGGCCCCCCCGGACAGGGACCTACGAGCAGTACGTC.

This clonotype was counted at least ten times. The V gene is TRBV5-1, the J gene TRBJ2-2; TRBD1 might be the D (6 bases). The germline V gene encodes CDR1 SGHRS and CDR2 YFSETQ. The ends were cut back, 7 bases at V and 6 bases at J, with 22 bases in the middle. CDR3 length equals 16 residues. CDR3 region: CASSSQAQGPSGELFF. The CDR3 DNA is TGCGCCAGCTCCTCCCAGGCCCAGGGGCCGTCCGGGGAGCTGTTTTTT.

This clonotype has at least ten counts. The chain couples TRBV29-1 to TRBJ2-1; D might be TRBD2 (5 bases). CDR3 length: 11 residues. With 6 bases removed from V and 2 bases from J, the gap between germline ends came to 5 bases. CDR1 SQVTM and CDR2 ANQGSEA come from the germline V gene. CDR3 sequence reads: CSVGTYNEQFF. For the CDR3, the DNA is TGCAGCGTCGGGACCTACAATGAGCAGTTCTTC.

The V and J genes are TRBV5-6 and TRBJ1-4; maybe TRBD1 (5 bases). CDR3 length equals 15 residues. Trimming stripped 3 bases from V and 8 bases from J, with 17 bases between. The germline gives CDR1 SGHDT, CDR2 YYEEEE. CDR3 in DNA: TGTGCCAGCAGCTGGCGGTCCGAAAGGGGCGAAAAACTGTTTTTT. It is translated as CASSWRSERGEKLFF.

This clonotype came up many times. This chain connects TRBV7-9 to TRBJ1-4; D not certain. V lost 3 bases and J lost 4, with 9 bases in between. CDR3 length: 14 amino acids. CDR1 is SEHNR and CDR2 is FQNEAQ in the germline V gene (reference sequence). The CDR3 sequence: CASSFGTRNEKLFF. In nucleotides, the CDR3 is TGTGCCAGCAGCTTCGGCACCCGTAATGAAAAACTGTTTTTT.

V is TRBV11-1 and J is TRBJ2-5; perhaps TRBD1 as D (5 bases). Germline assignment: CDR1 SGHAT and CDR2 FQDESV (reference sequence). With 3 bases removed from V and 5 bases from J, the gap between germline ends came to 16 bases. The CDR3 has 15 amino acids. CDR3 coding DNA: TGTGCCAGCAGCTTGGCGACAGCCCTCGGGGAGACCCAGTACTTC. This codes for CASSLATALGETQYF. The full variable domain, with the rest looked up from reference TRBV11-1 and TRBJ2-5, is EAEVAQSPRYKITEKSQAVAFWCDPISGHATLYWYRQILGQGPELLVQFQDESVVDDSQLPKDRFSAERLKGVDSTLKIQPAELGDSAMYLCASSLATALGETQYFGPGTRLLVL.

This clonotype was seen at least ten times. The rearrangement links TRBV7-2 to TRBJ2-2, with 8 nucleotides matching TRBD2. Trimming at V came to 0 bases and at J to 3 bases, leaving 3 bases not matched to a gene. In germline, CDR1 is SGHTA, CDR2 FQGNSA. There are 16 residues in the CDR3. The CDR3 protein is CASSLAGGGDTGELFF. In DNA, the CDR3 is TGTGCCAGCAGCTTAGCCGGGGGGGGTGACACCGGGGAGCTGTTTTTT.

This clonotype was recorded at least ten times. The CDR3 reads CSARPPGGGAKNIQYF. The CDR3 DNA reads TGCAGTGCTAGGCCCCCCGGGGGAGGTGCCAAAAACATTCAGTACTTC. V gene TRBV20-1 combines with J gene TRBJ2-4; D may be TRBD2 (6 bases). The CDR3 covers 16 residues. V was clipped by 3 bases and J by 1 base, with 16 bases between them. Germline V gives CDR1 DFQATT, CDR2 SNEGSKA (reference sequence).

In this sample, this clonotype turned up many times. This chain joins TRBV7-2 and TRBJ2-2, with D maybe TRBD2 (6 bases). This CDR3 has 16 amino acids. Germline values: CDR1 SGHTA, CDR2 FQGNSA. Trimming pared 2 bases from V and 1 base from J, leaving 11 bases between. CDR3 sequence (DNA): TGTGCCAGCAGCTTACAGTCCGGGGGGAACACCGGGGAGCTGTTTTTT. Translation gives CASSLQSGGNTGELFF.

The chain recombines TRBV20-1 with TRBJ2-7; 9 bases line up with TRBD1. V lost 1 base, J lost 1 base, and 17 bases stayed unmatched. Germline V gene data show CDR1 as DFQATT and CDR2 as SNEGSKA (reference sequence). This CDR3 has 19 residues. The CDR3 bases are TGCAGTGCTAGAGCACCGGGACAGGGTCTCTCCCAGGGGTCCTACGAGCAGTACTTC. This sequence encodes CSARAPGQGLSQGSYEQYF.

The gene calls are TRBV7-2 and TRBJ1-2; weak D call: TRBD1 (6 bases). V gave up 5 bases and J gave up 2 bases, with 18 bases separating them. This CDR3 is 16 amino acids long. From germline, CDR1 is SGHTA and CDR2 FQGNSA. Here the CDR3 DNA reads TGTGCCAGCAGCCCGGGGGGGGGCTTTCTGAACTATGGCTACACCTTC. The encoded protein is CASSPGGGFLNYGYTF.

This clonotype has at least ten counts. This rearrangement joins TRBV5-1 to TRBJ2-5; TRBD2 aligns across 8 bases. With V trimmed by 2 bases and J by 3 bases, 3 bases remained unmatched. This CDR3 contains 14 residues. From germline, CDR1 is SGHRS and CDR2 YFSETQ. The CDR3 loop is CASSFTSGKETQYF. The CDR3 DNA reads as TGCGCCAGCAGCTTTACTAGCGGTAAAGAGACCCAGTACTTC.

Ten or more counts support this clonotype. The chain combines TRBV7-2 with TRBJ2-5; unclear D gene. V was cut by 2 bases and J by 5 bases, with 9 bases left in between. The CDR3 runs to 13 residues. Germline V gene lookup returns CDR1 SGHTA and CDR2 FQGNSA. The CDR3 DNA is TGTGCCAGCAGCTTATGGCGGTGGGAGACCCAGTACTTC. This codes for CASSLWRWETQYF.

At least ten counts were recorded for this clonotype. This rearrangement joins TRBV20-1 to TRBJ2-7; D unclear. With 3 bases removed from V and 2 bases from J, the gap between germline ends came to 11 bases. Looked up from germline, CDR1 is DFQATT and CDR2 is SNEGSKA (reference sequence). The CDR3 is made up of 13 amino acids. As DNA, the CDR3 is TGCAGTGCTAGTTTCACAAACCCCTACGAGCAGTACTTC. It codes for CSASFTNPYEQYF.

This clonotype appeared many times. The chain is built from TRBV5-1 and TRBJ1-5; D gene unclear. Germline V CDR1 and CDR2: SGHRS, YFSETQ. V lost 2 bases to trimming and J lost 0 bases, with 6 bases between them. The CDR3 totals 14 residues. CDR3 loop: CASSFGDSNQPQHF. The CDR3 nucleotides are TGCGCCAGCAGCTTCGGGGATAGCAATCAGCCCCAGCATTTT.

The chain links TRBV5-1 to TRBJ2-1; the D gene could be TRBD1 or TRBD2 (6 bases each). The CDR3 totals 16 residues. CDR1 and CDR2 from the germline V gene are SGHRS and YFSETQ. Trimming shortened V by 0 bases and J by 8 bases, and 18 bases separated the two germline ends. The DNA for the CDR3 is TGCGCCAGCAGCTTGGAGGGTAGGGGGGCCTGGGATGAGCAGTTCTTC. Translating gives CASSLEGRGAWDEQFF. Drawing the rest from reference TRBV5-1 and TRBJ2-1, the complete variable domain is KAGVTQTPRYLIKTRGQQVTLSCSPISGHRSVSWYQQTPGQGLQFLFEYFSETQRNKGNFPGRFSGRQFSNSRSEMNVSTLELGDSALYLCASSLEGRGAWDEQFFGPGTRLTVL.

This clonotype appeared many times. The chain employs TRBV6-5 and TRBJ2-7, with TRBD1 identical over 7 bases. Trimming cost V 4 bases and J 6 bases; bases outside gene matches: 6. The length of the CDR3 is 13 residues. In germline, CDR1 is MNHEY, CDR2 SVGAGI. The CDR3 protein is CASSSDRESEQYV. The CDR3 DNA sequence: TGTGCCAGCAGTTCCGACAGGGAAAGCGAGCAGTACGTC.

This clonotype was counted a few times. This chain links TRBV5-4 with TRBJ1-6; 8 bases fit TRBD1. V was pared by 4 bases and J by 11 bases, with 11 bases of the junction left unmatched. There are 15 residues in the CDR3. The germline gives CDR1 SGHNT, CDR2 YYREEE (reference sequence). In nucleotides, the CDR3 is TGTGCCAGCAGCGCAGGGGGCCCGGGGAATACACCCCTCCACTTT. Amino acids: CASSAGGPGNTPLHF.

This clonotype was seen repeatedly, ten times or more. The rearrangement links TRBV27 to TRBJ2-3; 9 bases agree with TRBD2. The length of the CDR3 is 16 residues. V dropped 1 base and J dropped 0; count of bases not matched to a gene: 2. Germline assignment: CDR1 MNHEY and CDR2 SMNVEV (reference sequence). The CDR3 is CASSLWRGGSTDTQYF. In DNA, the CDR3 is TGTGCCAGCAGTTTATGGCGGGGGGGGAGCACAGATACGCAGTATTTT.

This clonotype has more than one count but fewer than ten. The chain employs TRBV5-1 and TRBJ2-5, with 7 bases matching TRBD2. This CDR3 contains 15 residues. V shed 4 bases, J shed 4 bases, and the junction held 10 bases outside the gene matches. Germline assignment: CDR1 SGHRS and CDR2 YFSETQ. CDR3 in DNA: TGCGCCAGCAGCCTGCTGGGGAGCGGGGTAGAGACCCAGTACTTC. This codes for CASSLLGSGVETQYF. Filled out from reference TRBV5-1 and TRBJ2-5, the complete variable domain reads KAGVTQTPRYLIKTRGQQVTLSCSPISGHRSVSWYQQTPGQGLQFLFEYFSETQRNKGNFPGRFSGRQFSNSRSEMNVSTLELGDSALYLCASSLLGSGVETQYFGPGTRLLVL.

This clonotype was counted many times. An end of the junction does not agree with germline; a read error may underlie this. The V gene is TRBV7-7, the J gene TRBJ2-5; D is possibly TRBD2 (6 bases). The germline V gene encodes CDR1 SSHAT and CDR2 FNYEAQ (reference sequence). The CDR3 loop spans 14 amino acids. The CDR3 DNA follows: TGTGCTAGCAGCATCCGGGACGGAGGGGAGACCCAGTACTTC. Its protein product is CASSIRDGGETQYF.